This T cell receptor beta chain was identified during a study of T cell repertoires in cytomegalovirus infection. The germline V gene has CDR1 KGHSH and CDR2 LQKENI. The V end lost 1 base, the J end lost 15 bases, and 13 bases lay between the germline ends. The CDR3 spans 13 residues. TCRdb itself ran the reads through MiXCR, one entry per CDR3 protein. This table has under 100,000 distinct CDR3 sequences, about 4% appearing once. At least ten counts were recorded for this clonotype. This chain uses TRBV18 with TRBJ1-6; D not certain. The TCR was taken from a human donor in good health (CMV status not recorded). Some clones in this sample may be carry-over from other donors' samples. Specimen: PBMCs. For the CDR3, the DNA is TGTGCCAGCTCACCACGTTATGACTCTGTCCTCCACTTT. The encoded protein is CASSPRYDSVLHF.